This T cell receptor (beta chain) was recorded in a study of T-cell reconstitution after alpha-beta-depleted transplantation in children. This clonotype was detected only a few times. This CDR3 region has 18 residues. V lost 0 bases and J lost 0; bases outside the gene matches: 7. The V gene's germline CDR1 is LNHDA and CDR2 SQIVND (reference sequence). The library targeted TCRbeta and was prepared with unique molecular identifiers. MiXCR, applied by TCRdb to the PCR reads, yields one record per CDR3 protein. The repertoire holds 15,000 to 20,000 distinct CDR3 sequences, with roughly 12% as singletons.

Source: PBMCs, mostly from graft donor cells, taken 180 days after TCRalphabeta/CD19-depleted stem cell transplant. The chain uses TRBV19 and TRBJ2-2; TRBD1 agrees at 7 bases. The TCR comes from a boy less than two years old who had a stem cell transplant for Wiskott-Aldrich syndrome, so the T cells may come from the graft donor. CDR3 sequence reads: CASSIDRWGQSNTGELFF. CDR3 nucleotide sequence: TGTGCCAGTAGTATAGATCGTTGGGGACAGTCGAACACCGGGGAGCTGTTTTTT. The variable domain in full, with the rest retrieved from reference TRBV19 and TRBJ2-2, is DGGITQSPKYLFRKEGQNVTLSCEQNLNHDAMYWYRQDPGQGLRLIYYSQIVNDFQKGDIAEGYSVSREKKESFPLTVTSAQKNPTAFYLCASSIDRWGQSNTGELFFGEGSRLTVL.